These 14 T cell receptor beta chains originate from one sample sequenced in a study of shared clonotypes between healthy human individuals. Data came from immunoSEQ multiplex PCR; TCRdb stores just in-frame clones and leaves some out. Of about 1.5 million clones detected, roughly 96% appear once; the ten largest clones hold about 1%. Sequences were obtained from naive CD4+ T cells sorted from blood. Described subset: CD45RA+ positively selected. These receptors were taken from a man aged 30 to 39 in good health.

The chain is built from TRBV10-1 and TRBJ1-1; D gene uncertain. Germline CDR1 and CDR2: WNHNN and SYGVQD (reference sequence). This CDR3 has 13 residues. V lost 0 bases and J lost 6, with 8 bases in between. DNA for the CDR3: TGCGCCAGCAGTGAGTCCGGCGTAGCTGAAGCTTTCTTT. This gives the protein CASSESGVAEAFF.

The J gene is TRBJ2-5, the V gene TRBV7-2, with 10 positions matching TRBD2. V was clipped by 4 bases and J by 11 bases; unmatched bases: 7. The CDR3 is 13 residues long. Germline loops: CDR1 SGHTA, CDR2 FQGNSA. CDR3: CASSSHSGRSQYF. CDR3 nucleotide sequence: TGTGCCAGCAGCTCTCATAGCGGGAGGTCTCAGTACTTC.

The V gene is TRBV27, the J gene TRBJ2-1; D is possibly TRBD1 or TRBD2 (5 bases each). V lost 5 bases, J lost 2 bases, and 13 bases lay in between. Germline V CDR1 and CDR2: MNHEY, SMNVEV (reference sequence). The CDR3 has 15 residues. The CDR3 loop is CASSVRDGTYNEQFF. DNA of the CDR3: TGTGCCAGCAGTGTCCGGGACGGAACCTACAATGAGCAGTTCTTC.

V usage is TRBV18 and J usage is TRBJ2-2, with unresolved D. Germline loops: CDR1 KGHSH, CDR2 LQKENI. CDR3 length equals 13 residues. V shed 4 bases and J shed 1 base, with 4 bases lying between them. Written as DNA, the CDR3 is TGTGCCAGCTCACTACAGAACACCGGGGAGCTGTTTTTT. Protein: CASSLQNTGELFF.

The J gene is TRBJ1-2, the V gene TRBV27; a weak D match, TRBD1 (5 bases). V was clipped by 5 bases and J by 8 bases, with 15 bases between them. Germline-derived CDR1 and CDR2 are MNHEY and SMNVEV (reference sequence). This CDR3 contains 13 residues. This chain's CDR3 is CASSPGGHAGYTF. The CDR3 region has the DNA TGTGCCAGCAGTCCAGGCGGACACGCGGGCTACACCTTC.

CDR3 in amino acids: CASSSSGTGFDEQFF. As DNA, the CDR3 is TGTGCCAGCAGTTCTAGCGGGACCGGATTCGATGAGCAGTTCTTC. The chain carries TRBV2 and TRBJ2-1; 9 positions agree with TRBD2. The V gene end was trimmed by 5 bases and the J gene end by 8 bases; junction bases not matched to a gene: 10. The CDR3 runs to 15 residues. Germline V gene lookup returns CDR1 SNHLY and CDR2 FYNNEI.

This chain uses TRBV10-3 with TRBJ1-5; D might be TRBD1 (6 bases). This CDR3 region has 13 residues. The germline gives CDR1 ENHRY, CDR2 SYGVKD. The V gene lost 7 bases and the J gene lost 1 base, with 8 bases spanning the gap. DNA of the CDR3: TGTGCCATCAACACAGGGAGCAATCAGCCCCAGCATTTT. Protein product: CAINTGSNQPQHF.

The chain couples TRBV29-1 to TRBJ2-1; weak D call: TRBD1 (6 bases). The CDR3 length is 14 residues. From germline, CDR1 is SQVTM and CDR2 ANQGSEA. V shed 6 bases and J shed 12 bases, with 24 bases lying between them. The CDR3 sequence: CSVYGDGTVGGQFF. The CDR3, as DNA: TGCAGCGTCTACGGGGACGGGACCGTAGGGGGGCAGTTCTTC.

V is TRBV9 and J is TRBJ1-2; 8 bases line up with TRBD1. The V and J ends lost 3 bases and 2 bases, in that order; junction bases with no gene match: 6. This CDR3 is 15 amino acids long. Germline V gene sequence: CDR1 SGDLS, CDR2 YYNGEE. The CDR3 is CASSGGRTGNYGYTF. CDR3 sequence (DNA): TGTGCCAGCAGCGGAGGGAGGACAGGGAACTATGGCTACACCTTC.

The chain carries TRBV9 and TRBJ2-1; D remains ambiguous. The CDR3 sequence is 16 residues long. Trimming removed 4 bases at V and 0 bases at J, with 14 bases between. Per the germline V gene, CDR1 is SGDLS and CDR2 is YYNGEE. Here the CDR3 DNA reads TGTGCCAGCAGCTTGATGGGGTCTAGCTCCTACAATGAGCAGTTCTTC. It codes for CASSLMGSSSYNEQFF. The full variable domain, in which reference TRBV9 and TRBJ2-1 provide the parts outside the CDR3, is DSGVTQTPKHLITATGQRVTLRCSPRSGDLSVYWYQQSLDQGLQFLIQYYNGEERAKGNILERFSAQQFPDLHSELNLSSLELGDSALYFCASSLMGSSSYNEQFFGPGTRLTVL.

This chain links TRBV28 with TRBJ2-7, with D maybe TRBD2 (6 bases). CDR1 is MDHEN and CDR2 is SYDVKM in the germline V gene. Trimming stripped 6 bases from V and 0 bases from J, with 21 bases between. The CDR3 loop spans 17 amino acids. This CDR3 reads CASSSWGAGLSSYEQYF. The CDR3 DNA reads as TGTGCCAGCAGCTCTTGGGGAGCGGGTCTCAGCTCCTACGAGCAGTACTTC.

As for this clone: The identical CDR3 is also encoded by other nucleotide sequences in the sample. The chain links TRBV28 to TRBJ1-4; 8 bases fit TRBD1. The CDR3 has 12 residues. The V gene end was trimmed by 6 bases and the J gene end by 7 bases; junction bases not matched to a gene: 1. Germline V lookup: CDR1 MDHEN, CDR2 SYDVKM. In DNA, the CDR3 is TGTGCCAGCAGGGGGACAGGTGAAAAACTGTTTTTT. Its protein is CASRGTGEKLFF.

The V gene is TRBV4-1, the J gene TRBJ2-3; 9 positions match TRBD2. The CDR3 extends over 16 amino acids. The trim removed 4 bases at V and 0 bases at J, leaving 5 bases unmatched. Germline V gives CDR1 MGHRA, CDR2 YSYEKL. For the CDR3, the DNA is TGCGCCAGCAGCCTCCTAGCGGGGACTAGCACAGATACGCAGTATTTT. Protein sequence: CASSLLAGTSTDTQYF.

The chain combines TRBV18 with TRBJ2-1, with 10 nucleotides matching TRBD2. The germline CDR1 and CDR2 sequences are KGHSH and LQKENI. This CDR3 region has 16 residues. The ends lost 0 bases at V and 4 bases at J; junction bases unmatched: 3. The CDR3 loop reads CASSPPGLAYYNEQFF. In DNA form, the CDR3 reads TGTGCCAGCTCACCACCGGGACTAGCGTATTACAATGAGCAGTTCTTC.